This TCR beta chain was identified during a study of T cell repertoires in cytomegalovirus infection. Overall study context: Matching HLA type, along with CMV infection, was indicated by public TCR beta signatures. Study observations and caveats: CMV-specific TCR beta clonotypes restricted by HLA-C dominated the ex vivo response. Identification of carriers of CMV plus the relevant HLA was performed using cumulative public TCR beta family frequency.

Unmatched junction bases numbered 5, after V lost 5 bases and J lost 3 bases. Germline V gene data show CDR1 as DFQATT and CDR2 as SNEGSKA (reference sequence). This CDR3 has 14 residues. This clonotype has only a few counts. Its antigen remains unidentified. TCRdb ran MiXCR on the reads and lists one entry per CDR3 protein. The data hold some 400,000 distinct CDR3 sequences, with under 40% observed a single time. Sequenced sample: PBMCs. The source is a human donor in good health (CMV status not recorded). Some clones in this sample may be carry-over from other donors' samples. V is TRBV20-1 and J is TRBJ2-1; TRBD1 matches 9 bases. CDR3 DNA: TGCAGTGCTGGGGGGGACAGGGACTACAATGAGCAGTTCTTC. Translating it yields CSAGGDRDYNEQFF.